One and the same sample provided the 5 T cell receptor beta chains below, sequenced in a study of tumor-infiltrating lymphocytes in primary liver carcinoma. Germline DNA was also extracted, with blood RNA taken from unsorted whole blood. The template, 500 ng total RNA, yielded TCR beta cDNA made with a constant-region primer. Modified slightly, ARM-PCR produced TCR beta libraries over three nested multiplex PCR rounds. The opening two PCR rounds, about 11 cycles each, paired TRBV1-TRBV30 forward primers with a C-beta reverse primer. MiXCR was run by TCRdb on the multiplex PCR reads, yielding one entry per CDR3 protein. The sample lists 330,000 or so distinct CDR3 sequences; less than 65% were seen once. Sequenced sample: peripheral blood. These receptors were obtained from a man aged 40-49 years with primary liver carcinoma and hepatitis B virus infection.

On this clonotype: A much larger clone lies one base from this, so it may be a read error. The gene calls are TRBV6-6 and TRBJ2-2, with TRBD2 identical over 7 bases. There are 18 residues in the CDR3. The V and J ends lost 0 bases and 6 bases, in that order; junction bases with no gene match: 13. Germline CDR1 MNHNY, CDR2 SVGAGI (reference sequence). The CDR3 region is CASSYSVTSERGSGELFF. The CDR3 region has the DNA TGTGCCAGCAGTTACTCGGTCACTAGCGAGAGAGGGTCCGGGGAGCTGTTTTTT.

This chain connects TRBV7-9 to TRBJ2-7; a weak D match, TRBD2 (5 bases). Trimming pared 0 bases from V and 3 bases from J, leaving 9 bases between. The V gene's germline CDR1 is SEHNR and CDR2 FQNEAQ (reference sequence). The length of the CDR3 is 14 residues. The CDR3 bases are TGTGCCAGCAGCTTAGCGCCGGGGTTCTACGAGCAGTACTTC. Its protein product is CASSLAPGFYEQYF. Full variable domain (rest looked up from reference TRBV7-9 and TRBJ2-7): DTGVSQNPRHKITKRGQNVTFRCDPISEHNRLYWYRQTLGQGPEFLTYFQNEAQLEKSRLLSDRFSAERPKGSFSTLEIQRTEQGDSAMYLCASSLAPGFYEQYFGPGTRLTVT.

This clonotype has a count of ten or more. The CDR3 nucleotides are TGTGCCAGCAGCTTAAATGGGGGACCCCAGCATTTT. Protein product: CASSLNGGPQHF. The rearrangement joins TRBV11-2 to TRBJ1-5, with D maybe TRBD1 (5 bases). V dropped 2 bases and J dropped 10 bases, with 9 bases sitting between them. The CDR3 totals 12 residues. Germline V gene data show CDR1 as SGHAT and CDR2 as FQNNGV. The full variable domain, with the rest looked up from reference TRBV11-2 and TRBJ1-5, is EAGVAQSPRYKIIEKRQSVAFWCNPISGHATLYWYQQILGQGPKLLIQFQNNGVVDDSQLPKDRFSAERLKGVDSTLKIQPAKLEDSAVYLCASSLNGGPQHFGDGTRLSIL.

Remarks on this clonotype: It may be a read error: a sequence one base away is much more abundant. The gene calls are TRBV5-4 and TRBJ2-6, with no clear D. CDR1 is SGHNT, CDR2 YYREEE, per germline (reference sequence). Trimming took off 0 bases at V and 4 bases at J, with 5 bases between the two ends. This CDR3 region has 14 residues. CDR3 bases: TGTGCCAGCAGCTTGGCTGAAGGGGCCAACGTCCTGACTTTC. This codes for CASSLAEGANVLTF.

In this sample, this clonotype turned up once. This rearrangement joins TRBV6-1 to TRBJ2-7; D possibly uses TRBD1 or TRBD2 (6 bases each). The germline V gene has CDR1 MNHNS and CDR2 SASEGT. Trimming removed 3 bases at V and 3 bases at J, with 9 bases between. The CDR3 is made up of 13 amino acids. The CDR3 region is CASSDGGLYEQYF. CDR3 sequence (DNA): TGTGCCAGCAGTGACGGGGGCCTCTACGAGCAGTACTTC.